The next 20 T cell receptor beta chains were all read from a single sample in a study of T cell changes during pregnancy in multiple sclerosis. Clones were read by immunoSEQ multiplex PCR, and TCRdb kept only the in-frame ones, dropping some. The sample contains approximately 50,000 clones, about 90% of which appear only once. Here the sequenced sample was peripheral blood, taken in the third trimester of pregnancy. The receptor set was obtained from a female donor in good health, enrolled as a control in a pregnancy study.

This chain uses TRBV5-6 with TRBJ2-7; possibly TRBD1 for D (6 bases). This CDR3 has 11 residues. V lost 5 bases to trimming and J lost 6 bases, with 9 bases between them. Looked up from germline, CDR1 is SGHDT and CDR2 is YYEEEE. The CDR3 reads CASSTGFEQYF. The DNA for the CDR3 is TGTGCCAGCAGTACAGGGTTCGAGCAGTACTTC.

The CDR3 DNA reads as TGTGCCACCGTATACGGGACAGCCAACTATGGCTACACCTTC. This gives the protein CATVYGTANYGYTF. The V gene is TRBV10-3, the J gene TRBJ1-2, with 7 positions matching TRBD1. V dropped 10 bases and J dropped 2; count of bases not matched to a gene: 10. Germline V gene data show CDR1 as ENHRY and CDR2 as SYGVKD. The CDR3 runs to 14 residues.

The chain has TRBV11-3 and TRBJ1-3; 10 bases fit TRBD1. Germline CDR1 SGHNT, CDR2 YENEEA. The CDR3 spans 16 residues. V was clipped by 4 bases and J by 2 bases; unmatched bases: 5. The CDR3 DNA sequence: TGTGCCAGCAGCTCGGGACAGGGGCGAACTGGAAACACCATATATTTT. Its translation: CASSSGQGRTGNTIYF.

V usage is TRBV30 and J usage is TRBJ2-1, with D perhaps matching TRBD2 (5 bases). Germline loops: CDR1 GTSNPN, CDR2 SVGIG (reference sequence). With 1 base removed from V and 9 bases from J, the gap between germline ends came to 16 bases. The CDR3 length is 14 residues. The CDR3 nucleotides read TGTGCCTGGAGTGATGTTGGTATGGCGGGTGAGCAGTTCTTC. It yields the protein CAWSDVGMAGEQFF.

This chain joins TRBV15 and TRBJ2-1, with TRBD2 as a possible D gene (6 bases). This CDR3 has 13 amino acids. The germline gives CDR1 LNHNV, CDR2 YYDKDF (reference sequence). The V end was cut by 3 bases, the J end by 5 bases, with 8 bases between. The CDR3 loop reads CATSRGLDNEQFF. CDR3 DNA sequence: TGTGCCACCAGCAGGGGACTCGACAATGAGCAGTTCTTC.

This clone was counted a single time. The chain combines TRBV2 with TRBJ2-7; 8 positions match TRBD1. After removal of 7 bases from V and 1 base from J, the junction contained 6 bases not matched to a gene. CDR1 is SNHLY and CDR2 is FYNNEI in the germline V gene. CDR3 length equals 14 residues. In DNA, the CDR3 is TGTGCCAGCACGCGGACAGGGAAATCCTACGAGCAGTACTTC. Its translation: CASTRTGKSYEQYF.

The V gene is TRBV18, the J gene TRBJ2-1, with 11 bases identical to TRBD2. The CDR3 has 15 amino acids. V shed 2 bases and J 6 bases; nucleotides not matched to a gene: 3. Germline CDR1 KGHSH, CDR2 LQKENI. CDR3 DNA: TGTGCCAGCTCACCAGGGACTAGCGGCCTCAATGAGCAGTTCTTC. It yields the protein CASSPGTSGLNEQFF.

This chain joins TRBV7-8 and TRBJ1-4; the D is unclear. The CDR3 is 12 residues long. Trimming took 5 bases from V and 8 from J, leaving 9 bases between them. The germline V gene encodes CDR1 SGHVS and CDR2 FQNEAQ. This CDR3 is CASSPDNEKLFF. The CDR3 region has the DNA TGTGCCAGCAGCCCAGATAACGAAAAACTGTTTTTT.

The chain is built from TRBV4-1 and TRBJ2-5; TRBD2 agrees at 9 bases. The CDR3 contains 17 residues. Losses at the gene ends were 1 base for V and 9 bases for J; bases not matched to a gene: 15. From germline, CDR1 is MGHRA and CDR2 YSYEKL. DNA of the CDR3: TGCGCCAGCAGCCAAGGGAGTGGGCTAGCGGGGCCCTCATCCCAGTACTTC. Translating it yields CASSQGSGLAGPSSQYF.

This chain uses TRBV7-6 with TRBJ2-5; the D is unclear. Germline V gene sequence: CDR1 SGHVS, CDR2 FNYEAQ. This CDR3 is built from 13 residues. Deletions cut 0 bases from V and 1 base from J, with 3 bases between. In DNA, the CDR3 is TGTGCCAGCAGCTTAGCGCGCCAAGAGACCCAGTACTTC. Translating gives CASSLARQETQYF.

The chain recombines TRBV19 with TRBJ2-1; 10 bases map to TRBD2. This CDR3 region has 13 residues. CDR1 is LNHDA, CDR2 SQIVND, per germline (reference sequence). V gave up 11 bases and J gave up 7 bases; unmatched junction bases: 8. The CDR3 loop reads CAATSGMGNEQFF. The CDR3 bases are TGTGCCGCCACTAGCGGGATGGGTAATGAGCAGTTCTTC. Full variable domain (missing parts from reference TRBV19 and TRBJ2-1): DGGITQSPKYLFRKEGQNVTLSCEQNLNHDAMYWYRQDPGQGLRLIYYSQIVNDFQKGDIAEGYSVSREKKESFPLTVTSAQKNPTAFYLCAATSGMGNEQFFGPGTRLTVL.

This CDR3 is CASSQGQGGEQYF. The CDR3 DNA follows: TGTGCCAGCAGCCAGGGACAGGGTGGCGAGCAGTACTTC. The chain joins TRBV7-2 to TRBJ2-7; TRBD1 agrees at 9 bases. This CDR3 has 13 amino acids. Looked up from germline, CDR1 is SGHTA and CDR2 is FQGNSA. Trimming at V came to 5 bases and at J to 6 bases, leaving 5 bases not matched to a gene.

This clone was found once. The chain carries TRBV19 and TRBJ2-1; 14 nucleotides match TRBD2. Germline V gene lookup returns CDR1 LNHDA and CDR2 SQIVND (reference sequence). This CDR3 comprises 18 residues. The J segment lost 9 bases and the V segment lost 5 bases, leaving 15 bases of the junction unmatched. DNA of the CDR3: TGTGCCAGTAGTGGAGGGACTAGCGGGGGTTTCGATAATGGTGAGCAGTTCTTC. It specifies CASSGGTSGGFDNGEQFF.

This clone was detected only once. The CDR3 region is CASSLGLAEGWDEQFF. The CDR3 DNA is TGTGCCAGCAGCCTTGGACTAGCGGAGGGGTGGGATGAGCAGTTCTTC. The rearrangement uses TRBV7-2 and TRBJ2-1; 10 bases are shared with TRBD2. Germline values: CDR1 SGHTA, CDR2 FQGNSA. V lost 5 bases to trimming and J lost 8 bases; unmatched junction nucleotides: 12. This CDR3 spans 16 amino acids.

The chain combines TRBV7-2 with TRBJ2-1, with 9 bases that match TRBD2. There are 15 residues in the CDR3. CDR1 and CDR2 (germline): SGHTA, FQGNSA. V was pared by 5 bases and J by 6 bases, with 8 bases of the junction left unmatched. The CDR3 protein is CASSRAGGVGNEQFF. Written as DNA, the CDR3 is TGTGCCAGCAGCCGCGCGGGGGGGGTGGGCAATGAGCAGTTCTTC.

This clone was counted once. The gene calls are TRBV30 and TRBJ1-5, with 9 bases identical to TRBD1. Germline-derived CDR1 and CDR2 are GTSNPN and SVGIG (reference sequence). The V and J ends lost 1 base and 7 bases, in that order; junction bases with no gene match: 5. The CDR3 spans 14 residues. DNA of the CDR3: TGTGCCTGGAGTGGACAGGGGGGTGGCCAGCCCCAGCATTTT. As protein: CAWSGQGGGQPQHF.

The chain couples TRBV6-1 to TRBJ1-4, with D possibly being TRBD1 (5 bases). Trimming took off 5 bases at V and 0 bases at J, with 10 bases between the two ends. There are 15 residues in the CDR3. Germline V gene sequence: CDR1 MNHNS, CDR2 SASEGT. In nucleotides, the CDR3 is TGTGCCAGCAGTCAGGGAATTCCAACTAATGAAAAACTGTTTTTT. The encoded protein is CASSQGIPTNEKLFF.

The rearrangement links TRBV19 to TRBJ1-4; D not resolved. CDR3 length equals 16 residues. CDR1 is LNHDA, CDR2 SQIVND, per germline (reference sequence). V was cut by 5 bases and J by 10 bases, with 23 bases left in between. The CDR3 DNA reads TGTGCCAGTAGTCCCCTCCCGGGATCTTCGGTTGGAAAACTGTTTTTT. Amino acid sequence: CASSPLPGSSVGKLFF.

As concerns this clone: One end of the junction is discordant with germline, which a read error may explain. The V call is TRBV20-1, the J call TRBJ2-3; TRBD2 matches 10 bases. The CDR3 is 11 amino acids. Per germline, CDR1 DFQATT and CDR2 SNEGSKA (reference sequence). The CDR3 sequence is CSALSSGGGPF. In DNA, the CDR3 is TGCAGTGCCCTTTCCAGCGGGGGGGGACCCTTT.

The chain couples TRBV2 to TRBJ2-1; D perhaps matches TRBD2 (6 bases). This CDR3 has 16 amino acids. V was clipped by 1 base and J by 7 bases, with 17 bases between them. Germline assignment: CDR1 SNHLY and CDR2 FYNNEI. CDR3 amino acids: CASSEGRGRGWNEQFF. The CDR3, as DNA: TGTGCCAGCAGTGAAGGGCGGGGTCGGGGATGGAATGAGCAGTTCTTC.